This T cell receptor beta chain was documented in a study of blood T cell repertoires in COVID-19. Authors' data handling: Reference gene primers were amplified, and this amplification served to estimate nucleated cell counts. Profiled with immunoSEQ multiplex PCR; TCRdb holds only in-frame clones, not every one. V and J calls and clone size are as listed in that table; D and trimming were resolved from the DNA. The data hold under 250,000 clones, with about four fifths observed a single time. V gave up 5 bases and J gave up 6 bases, with 8 bases separating them. CDR1 is LNHDA and CDR2 is SQIVND in the germline V gene (reference sequence). CDR3 length: 13 residues.

The source of this sequence is a man older than 75 with acute or convalescent COVID-19. This chain uses TRBV19 with TRBJ1-6, with no clear D. Sequencing was carried out using peripheral blood. CDR3 nucleotide sequence: TGTGCCAGTAGTTTAGGCAGTAATTCACCCCTCCACTTT. Translating it yields CASSLGSNSPLHF.